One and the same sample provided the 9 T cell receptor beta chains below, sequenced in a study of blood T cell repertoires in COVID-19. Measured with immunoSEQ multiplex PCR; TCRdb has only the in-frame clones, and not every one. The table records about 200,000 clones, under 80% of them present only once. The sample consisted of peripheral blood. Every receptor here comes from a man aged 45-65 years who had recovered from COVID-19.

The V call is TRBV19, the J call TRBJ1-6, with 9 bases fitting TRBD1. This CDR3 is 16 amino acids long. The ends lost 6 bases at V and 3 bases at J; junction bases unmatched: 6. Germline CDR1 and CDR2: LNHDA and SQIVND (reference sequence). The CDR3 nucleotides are TGTGCCAGTAGCTCGCCGACAGGGGGCTATAATTCACCCCTCCACTTT. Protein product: CASSSPTGGYNSPLHF.

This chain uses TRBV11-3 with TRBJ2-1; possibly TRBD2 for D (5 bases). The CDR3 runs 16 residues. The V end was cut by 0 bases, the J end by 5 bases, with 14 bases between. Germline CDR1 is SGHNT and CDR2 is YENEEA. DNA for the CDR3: TGTGCCAGCAGCTTAGATCGGGTCCGGGATAACAATGAGCAGTTCTTC. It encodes CASSLDRVRDNNEQFF.

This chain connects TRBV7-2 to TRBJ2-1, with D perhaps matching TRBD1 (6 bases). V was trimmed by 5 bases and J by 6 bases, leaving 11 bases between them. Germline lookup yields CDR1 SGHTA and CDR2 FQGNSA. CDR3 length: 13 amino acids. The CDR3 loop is CASSPGAANEQFF. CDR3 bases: TGTGCCAGCAGCCCAGGGGCTGCCAATGAGCAGTTCTTC.

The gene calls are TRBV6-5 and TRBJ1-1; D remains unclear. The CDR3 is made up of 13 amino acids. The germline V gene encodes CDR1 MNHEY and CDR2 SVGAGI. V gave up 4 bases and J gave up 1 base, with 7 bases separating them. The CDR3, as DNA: TGTGCCAGCAGTTCTCCCGGGAACACTGAAGCTTTCTTT. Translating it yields CASSSPGNTEAFF.

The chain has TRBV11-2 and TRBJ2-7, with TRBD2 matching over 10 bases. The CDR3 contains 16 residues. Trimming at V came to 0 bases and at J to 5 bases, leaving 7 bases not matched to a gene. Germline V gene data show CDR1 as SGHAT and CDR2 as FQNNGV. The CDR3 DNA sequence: TGTGCCAGCAGCTTAGATCGAGCGGGAGGGAACCACGAGCAGTACTTC. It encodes CASSLDRAGGNHEQYF. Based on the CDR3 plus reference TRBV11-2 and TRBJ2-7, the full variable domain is EAGVAQSPRYKIIEKRQSVAFWCNPISGHATLYWYQQILGQGPKLLIQFQNNGVVDDSQLPKDRFSAERLKGVDSTLKIQPAKLEDSAVYLCASSLDRAGGNHEQYFGPGTRLTVT.

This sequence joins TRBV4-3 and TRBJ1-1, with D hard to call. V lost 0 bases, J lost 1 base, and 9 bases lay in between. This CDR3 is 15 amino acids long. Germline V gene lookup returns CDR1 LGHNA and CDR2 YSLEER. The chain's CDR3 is CASSQDLVKNTEAFF. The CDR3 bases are TGCGCCAGCAGCCAAGATTTAGTGAAGAACACTGAAGCTTTCTTT.

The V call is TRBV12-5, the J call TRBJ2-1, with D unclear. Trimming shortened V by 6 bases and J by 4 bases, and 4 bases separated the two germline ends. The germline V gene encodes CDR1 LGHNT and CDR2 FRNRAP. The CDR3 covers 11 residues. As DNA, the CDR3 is TGTGCTAGTGGGCAGTACAATGAGCAGTTCTTC. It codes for CASGQYNEQFF.

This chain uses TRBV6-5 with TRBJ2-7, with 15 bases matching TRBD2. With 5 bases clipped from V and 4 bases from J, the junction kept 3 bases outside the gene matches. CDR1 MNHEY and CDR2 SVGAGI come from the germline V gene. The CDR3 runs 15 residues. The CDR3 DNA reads TGTGCCAGCAGTCCGGGACTAGCGGGAGGTTACGAGCAGTACTTC. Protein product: CASSPGLAGGYEQYF.

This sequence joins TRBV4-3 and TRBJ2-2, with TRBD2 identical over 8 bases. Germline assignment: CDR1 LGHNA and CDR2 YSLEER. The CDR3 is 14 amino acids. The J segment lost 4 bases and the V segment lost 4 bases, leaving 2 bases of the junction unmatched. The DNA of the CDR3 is TGCGCCAGCAGCCCACGGGGGGGCACCGGGGAGCTGTTTTTT. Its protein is CASSPRGGTGELFF.